This TCR beta chain was obtained from a study of low-dose radiotherapy and immunotherapy resistance in tumors. On the study more broadly: Members of Cohort 2 were treated with 1 Gy per fraction every two weeks; their total was 13 Gy over 26 weeks. Treatment consisted of nivolumab 240 mg every two weeks and ipilimumab 1 mg/kg every six weeks, given intravenously to patients.

First-strand cDNA used TRAV- and TRBV-specific primers, covering alpha and beta chains. The authors amplified TCRs for roughly 20 PCR cycles with a constant-region primer and a V-primer adapter. Via MiXCR, TCRdb re-called the reads, giving one row per CDR3 protein. The table lists about 100,000 distinct CDR3 sequences, roughly 20% of them singletons. Trimming took off 0 bases at V and 9 bases at J, with 19 bases between the two ends. The CDR3 totals 15 residues. Germline lookup yields CDR1 SQVTM and CDR2 ANQGSEA. This clonotype turned up a few times. This sample's time point: after trial treatment. Treatment specified: LDRT plus nivolumab, ipilimumab, low-dose cyclophosphamide and aspirin (RACIN trial). Low-dose radiotherapy, low-dose cyclophosphamide, aspirin, ipilimumab and nivolumab were all given to the donors. Patients who could take part had advanced solid tumors with no tumor-infiltrating lymphocytes.

This TCR came from a male donor with prostate cancer. The chain combines TRBV29-1 with TRBJ2-3; D tentatively fits TRBD1 or TRBD2 (5 bases each). Sequences were derived from PBMCs, sampled after low-dose radiotherapy plus immunotherapy. The CDR3 coding sequence is TGCAGCGTTGAAGATCAACAAGCGAGGGGTGGCACGCAGTATTTT. It specifies CSVEDQQARGGTQYF.